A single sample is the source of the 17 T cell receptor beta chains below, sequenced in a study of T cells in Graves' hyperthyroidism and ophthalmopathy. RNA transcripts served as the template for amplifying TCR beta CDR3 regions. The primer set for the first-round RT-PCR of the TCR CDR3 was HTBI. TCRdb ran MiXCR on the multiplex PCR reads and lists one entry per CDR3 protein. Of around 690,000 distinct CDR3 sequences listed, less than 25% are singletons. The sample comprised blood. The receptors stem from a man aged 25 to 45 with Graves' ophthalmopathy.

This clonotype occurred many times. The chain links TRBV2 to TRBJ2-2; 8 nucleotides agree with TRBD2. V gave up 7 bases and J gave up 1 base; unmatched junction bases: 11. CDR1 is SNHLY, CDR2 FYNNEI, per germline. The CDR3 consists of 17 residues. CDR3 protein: CASIERELVGNTGELFF. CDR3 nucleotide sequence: TGTGCCAGCATCGAGCGGGAGCTCGTTGGGAACACCGGGGAGCTGTTTTTT.

CDR3 sequence (DNA): TGTGCCAGCAGTCACCCTGGGCCCCGGGGACCCAGCTCCTACAATGAGCAGTTCTTC. Its translation: CASSHPGPRGPSSYNEQFF. V usage is TRBV6-2 or TRBV6-3 and J usage is TRBJ2-1; tentatively, D is TRBD1 or TRBD2 (5 bases each). There are 19 residues in the CDR3. The germline V gene encodes CDR1 MNHEY and CDR2 SVGEGT. V shed 5 bases and J shed 0 bases, with 23 bases lying between them.

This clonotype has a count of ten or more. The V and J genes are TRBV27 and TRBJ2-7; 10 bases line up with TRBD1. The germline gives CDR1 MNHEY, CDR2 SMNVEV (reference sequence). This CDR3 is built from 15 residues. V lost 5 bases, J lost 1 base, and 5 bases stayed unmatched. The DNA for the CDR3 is TGTGCCAGCAGTCCAACGGGACAGGGGTCCTACGAGCAGTACTTC. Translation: CASSPTGQGSYEQYF.

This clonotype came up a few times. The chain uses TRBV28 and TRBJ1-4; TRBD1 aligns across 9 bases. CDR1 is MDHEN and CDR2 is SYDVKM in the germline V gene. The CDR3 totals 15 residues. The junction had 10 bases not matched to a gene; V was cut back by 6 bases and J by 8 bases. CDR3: CASSRSGTGKEKLFF. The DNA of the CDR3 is TGTGCCAGCAGCAGATCCGGGACAGGGAAAGAAAAACTGTTTTTT. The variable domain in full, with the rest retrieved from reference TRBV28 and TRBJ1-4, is DVKVTQSSRYLVKRTGEKVFLECVQDMDHENMFWYRQDPGLGLRLIYFSYDVKMKEKGDIPEGYSVSREKKERFSLILESASTNQTSMYLCASSRSGTGKEKLFFGSGTQLSVL.

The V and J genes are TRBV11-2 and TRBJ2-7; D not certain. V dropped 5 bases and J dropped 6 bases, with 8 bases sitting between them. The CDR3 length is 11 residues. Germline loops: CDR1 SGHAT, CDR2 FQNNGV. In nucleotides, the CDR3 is TGTGCCAGCAGCACCTCCCCCGAGCAGTACTTC. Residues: CASSTSPEQYF.

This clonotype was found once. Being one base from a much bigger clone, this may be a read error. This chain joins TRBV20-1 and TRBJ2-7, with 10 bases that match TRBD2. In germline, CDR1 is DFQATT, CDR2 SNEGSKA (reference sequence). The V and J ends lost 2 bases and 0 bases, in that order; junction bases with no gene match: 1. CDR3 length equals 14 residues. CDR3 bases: TGCAGTGCTAGACCTAGCGGGAGCTCCTACGAGCAGTACTTC. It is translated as CSARPSGSSYEQYF.

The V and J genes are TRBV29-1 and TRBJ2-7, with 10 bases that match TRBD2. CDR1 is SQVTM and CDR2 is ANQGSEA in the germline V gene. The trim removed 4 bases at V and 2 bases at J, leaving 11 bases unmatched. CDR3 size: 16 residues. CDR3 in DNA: TGCAGCGTTGTACTAGCGGGATCCCCCGTTACCTACGAGCAGTACTTC. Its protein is CSVVLAGSPVTYEQYF.

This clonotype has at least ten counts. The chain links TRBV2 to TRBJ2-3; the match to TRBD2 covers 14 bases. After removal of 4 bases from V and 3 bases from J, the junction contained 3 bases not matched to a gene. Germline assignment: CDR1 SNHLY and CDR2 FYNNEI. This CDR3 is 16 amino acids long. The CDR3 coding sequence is TGTGCCAGCAGTGGGGGACTAGCGGGAGCAACAGATACGCAGTATTTT. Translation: CASSGGLAGATDTQYF.

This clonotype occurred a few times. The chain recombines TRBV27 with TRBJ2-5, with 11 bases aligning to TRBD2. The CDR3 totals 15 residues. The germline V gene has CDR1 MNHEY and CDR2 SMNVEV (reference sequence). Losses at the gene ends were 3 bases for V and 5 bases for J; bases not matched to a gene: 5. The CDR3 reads CASSFGSGRGETQYF. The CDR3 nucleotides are TGTGCCAGCAGTTTCGGTAGCGGGAGGGGGGAGACCCAGTACTTC.

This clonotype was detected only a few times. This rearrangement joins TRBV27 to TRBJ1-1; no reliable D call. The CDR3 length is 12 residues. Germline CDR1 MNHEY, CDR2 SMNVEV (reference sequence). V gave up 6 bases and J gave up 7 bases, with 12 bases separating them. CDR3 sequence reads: CASRHGRNEAFF. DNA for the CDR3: TGTGCCAGCAGACACGGGCGGAATGAAGCTTTCTTT.

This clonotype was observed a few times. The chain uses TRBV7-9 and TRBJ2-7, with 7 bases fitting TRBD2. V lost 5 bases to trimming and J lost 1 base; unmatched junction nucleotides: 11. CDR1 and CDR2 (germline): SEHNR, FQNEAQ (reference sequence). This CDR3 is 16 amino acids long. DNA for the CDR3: TGTGCCAGCAGCCCCGTTGGGGGGGACCAGTCCTACGAGCAGTACTTC. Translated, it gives CASSPVGGDQSYEQYF.

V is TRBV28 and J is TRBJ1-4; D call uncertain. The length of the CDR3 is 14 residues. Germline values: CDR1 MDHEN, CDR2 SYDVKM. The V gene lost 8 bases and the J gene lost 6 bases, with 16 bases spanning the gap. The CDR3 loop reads CASSPPGKDEKLFF. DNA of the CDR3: TGTGCCAGCTCTCCACCAGGCAAGGATGAAAAACTGTTTTTT.

CDR3 residues: CASSWTHQETQYF. DNA of the CDR3: TGTGCCAGCAGCTGGACTCACCAAGAGACCCAGTACTTC. This chain links TRBV7-2 with TRBJ2-5, with D possibly being TRBD2 (5 bases). V dropped 4 bases and J dropped 0 bases, with 6 bases sitting between them. CDR3 length: 13 residues. CDR1 SGHTA and CDR2 FQGNSA come from the germline V gene.

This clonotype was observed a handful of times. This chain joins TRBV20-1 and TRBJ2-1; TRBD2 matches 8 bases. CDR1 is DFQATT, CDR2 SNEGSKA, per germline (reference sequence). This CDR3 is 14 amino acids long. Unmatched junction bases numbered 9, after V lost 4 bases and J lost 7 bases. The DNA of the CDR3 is TGCAGTGCTATTTTCCGGGAGGGCCCTAATGAGCAGTTCTTC. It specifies CSAIFREGPNEQFF.

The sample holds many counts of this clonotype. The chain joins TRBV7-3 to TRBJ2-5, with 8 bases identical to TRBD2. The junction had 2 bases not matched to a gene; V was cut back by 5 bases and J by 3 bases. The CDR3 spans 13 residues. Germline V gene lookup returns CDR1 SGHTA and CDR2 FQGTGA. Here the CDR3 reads CASSPGGEETQYF. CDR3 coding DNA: TGTGCCAGCAGCCCCGGGGGGGAAGAGACCCAGTACTTC. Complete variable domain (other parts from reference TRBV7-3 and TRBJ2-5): GAGVSQTPSNKVTEKGKYVELRCDPISGHTALYWYRQSLGQGPEFLIYFQGTGAADDSGLPNDRFFAVRPEGSVSTLKIQRTERGDSAVYLCASSPGGEETQYFGPGTRLLVL.

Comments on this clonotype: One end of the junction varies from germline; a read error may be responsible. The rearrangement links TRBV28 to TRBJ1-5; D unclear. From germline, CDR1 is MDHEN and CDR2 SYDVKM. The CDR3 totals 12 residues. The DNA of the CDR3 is TGTGCCAGCAGTCCGCCCGCTCAGCGCCAGCATTTT. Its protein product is CASSPPAQRQHF.

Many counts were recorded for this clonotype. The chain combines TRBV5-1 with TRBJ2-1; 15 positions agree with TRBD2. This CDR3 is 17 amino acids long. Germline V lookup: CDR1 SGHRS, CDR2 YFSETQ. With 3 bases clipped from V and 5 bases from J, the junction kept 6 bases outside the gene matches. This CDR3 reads CASSSGLAGGTDNEQFF. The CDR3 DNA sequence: TGCGCCAGCAGCTCCGGACTAGCGGGAGGGACAGACAATGAGCAGTTCTTC.